The rows below give T cell receptor beta chains drawn from one sample of a study of post-analysis software for immune sequencing data. MiXCR was run by TCRdb on the PCR reads, yielding one entry per CDR3 protein. The profile covers 650,000 to 900,000 distinct CDR3 sequences, with about 43% appearing a single time and 4.9% taken by the ten largest. Source material: blood. The source is a girl aged 10 to 17 with multiple sclerosis. The CDR3 runs from the conserved cysteine through the conserved F or W. D genes are given only for firm matches. Clone size is given for some rows only: seen once, a few or many times, or a class if the clone is expanded.

V	J	D	size	CDR3	DNA
TRBV5-1	TRBJ2-1	NA	NA	CASSPPRVGSYNEQFF	TGCGCCAGCAGCCCCCCTAGGGTCGGTTCCTACAATGAGCAGTTCTTC
TRBV12-5	TRBJ2-1	NA	NA	CASGLQGTYNEQFF	TGTGCTAGTGGTTTACAGGGAACCTACAATGAGCAGTTCTTC
TRBV7-9	TRBJ2-7	NA	NA	CASKRADAYEQYF	TGTGCCAGCAAGAGGGCGGACGCCTACGAGCAGTACTTC
TRBV7-3	TRBJ1-5	TRBD1	few	CASSLGVDRGSNQPQHF	TGTGCCAGCAGCCTTGGGGTGGACAGGGGAAGCAATCAGCCCCAGCATTTT
TRBV5-1	TRBJ2-4	TRBD2	NA	CASSLGLAGGINKNIQYF	TGCGCCAGCAGCTTGGGCCTAGCGGGAGGGATAAACAAAAACATTCAGTACTTC
TRBV7-9	TRBJ2-1	TRBD2	NA	CASSPRASGVPAHEQFF	TGTGCCAGCAGCCCCCGGGCTAGCGGGGTCCCGGCCCATGAGCAGTTCTTC
TRBV27	TRBJ2-3	NA	NA	CASSPMTSTDTQYF	TGTGCCAGCAGTCCTATGACTAGCACAGATACGCAGTATTTT
TRBV7-2	TRBJ2-2	NA	NA	CASSLDAGLDGELFF	TGTGCCAGCAGCTTAGACGCAGGGCTCGACGGGGAGCTGTTTTTT
TRBV7-9	TRBJ2-1	NA	NA	CASSWTRNEQFF	TGTGCCAGCAGCTGGACCAGGAATGAGCAGTTCTTC
TRBV7-8	TRBJ2-7	TRBD2	NA	CASSHTLTSGVYEQYF	TGTGCCAGCAGCCATACCCTGACTAGCGGGGTCTACGAGCAGTACTTC
TRBV27	TRBJ2-1	TRBD1	NA	CASSSPVHRGNEQFF	TGTGCCAGCAGTTCCCCGGTCCACAGGGGGAATGAGCAGTTCTTC
TRBV3-1	TRBJ2-7	TRBD2	NA	CASSQGGLAIPYEQYF	TGTGCCAGCAGCCAAGGCGGACTAGCGATTCCCTACGAGCAGTACTTC
TRBV28	TRBJ1-2	NA	few	CATIKDYGYTF	TGTGCCACAATTAAGGACTATGGCTACACCTTC
TRBV4-2	TRBJ1-5	NA	few	CASSQAGFNQPQHF	TGTGCCAGCAGCCAGGCAGGGTTCAATCAGCCCCAGCATTTT
TRBV27	TRBJ2-4	NA	NA	CASSRSLDLLAKNIQYF	TGTGCCAGCAGTAGGTCCTTGGACTTACTAGCCAAAAACATTCAGTACTTC
TRBV7-6	TRBJ2-5	NA	few	CASSPARGEEQYF	TGTGCCAGCAGCCCAGCCAGGGGGGAAGAGCAGTACTTC
TRBV6-1	TRBJ2-7	TRBD1	few	CASSEALGRTGYEQYF	TGTGCCAGCAGTGAAGCGCTCGGTCGGACAGGGTACGAGCAGTACTTC
TRBV10-3	TRBJ1-6	TRBD1	NA	CAIRLGQGNNSPLHF	TGTGCCATCAGGCTCGGACAGGGCAATAATTCACCCCTCCACTTT
TRBV20-1	TRBJ2-7	TRBD2	NA	CSARWGLAGGPKGNEQYF	TGCAGTGCTAGATGGGGACTAGCGGGAGGGCCCAAGGGCAACGAGCAGTACTTC
TRBV7-9	TRBJ2-7	NA	NA	CASSRLRGEQYF	TGTGCCAGCAGCCGACTAAGAGGCGAGCAGTACTTC
TRBV4-3	TRBJ2-1	TRBD2	NA	CASSQDRVGLAGANNEQFF	TGCGCCAGCAGCCAAGATCGAGTGGGGCTAGCGGGAGCTAACAATGAGCAGTTCTTC
TRBV4-2	TRBJ1-5	TRBD1	NA	CASSQEQGNQPQHF	TGTGCCAGCAGCCAAGAACAGGGGAATCAGCCCCAGCATTTT
TRBV2	TRBJ1-6	TRBD1	NA	CASSGDQGEDSPLHF	TGTGCCAGCAGTGGGGACCAGGGGGAAGATTCACCCCTCCACTTT
TRBV29-1	TRBJ2-5	TRBD1	NA	CSVEWTGGAYQETQYF	TGCAGCGTTGAATGGACAGGGGGGGCGTACCAAGAGACCCAGTACTTC
TRBV20-1	TRBJ2-3	NA	NA	CSAPAPVSTDTQYF	TGCAGTGCCCCAGCTCCGGTTAGCACAGATACGCAGTATTTT
TRBV7-2	TRBJ1-4	NA	once	CASAGGTNEKLFF	TGTGCCAGCGCGGGGGGGACTAATGAAAAACTGTTTTTT
TRBV10-3	TRBJ2-7	TRBD1	NA	CATNDRDEQYF	TGTGCCACGAATGACAGGGACGAGCAGTACTTC
TRBV29-1	TRBJ2-7	NA	NA	CSVEGTVPYEQYF	TGCAGCGTTGAAGGGACAGTACCTTACGAGCAGTACTTC
TRBV20-1	TRBJ2-1	TRBD2	NA	CSAKRAGSGYNEQFF	TGCAGTGCTAAGAGAGCGGGATCAGGATACAATGAGCAGTTCTTC
TRBV20-1	TRBJ2-3	TRBD2	NA	CSAGTSGTDTQYF	TGCAGTGCCGGGACTAGCGGGACAGATACGCAGTATTTT
TRBV2	TRBJ2-1	TRBD2	NA	CASSETPSGRAPSNEQFF	TGTGCCAGCAGTGAAACCCCTAGCGGGAGGGCCCCCAGTAATGAGCAGTTCTTC
TRBV7-2	TRBJ2-7	TRBD2	NA	CASSSASSGLYEQYF	TGTGCCAGCAGTTCAGCGTCTAGCGGCCTCTACGAGCAGTACTTC